This T cell receptor beta chain originates from a study of siplizumab effects on memory and regulatory T cells. Using immunoSEQ multiplex PCR, the repertoire was profiled, and TCRdb retains in-frame clones only, with some absent. Of around 77,000 clones in the sample, about 90% were seen once. V was cut by 4 bases and J by 4 bases, with 10 bases left in between. CDR3 size: 13 residues. Germline V gene lookup returns CDR1 MGHRA and CDR2 YSYEKL. Sequenced material: CD8+ T cells sorted from blood. This TCR derives from a human donor in good health. This chain connects TRBV4-1 to TRBJ2-5; D call uncertain. The CDR3 protein is CASSPLPGETQYF. Written as DNA, the CDR3 is TGCGCCAGCAGCCCGTTGCCCGGAGAGACCCAGTACTTC.